A selection of T cell receptor beta chains follows, all from one sample in a study of T-cell memory formation after mild COVID-19. A single record per CDR3 protein comes from TCRdb applying MiXCR to the 5' RACE reads. The data show some 350,000 distinct CDR3 sequences, 13% seen once. Sequencing was carried out using PBMCs or a T cell subset sorted from them (not recorded which). All receptors derive from a man between 18 and 29 years old who had mild COVID-19 (a few samples of this study predate the infection). Cell type and time point are not known. Each CDR3 is given with its conserved first and last residue. A D gene is named only where the DNA matches it firmly. Clone size is shown for a subset of rows, as once, few, many or a class of expanded clone.

TRBJ2-1 many - TRBV6-5 CASSYRGSYNEQFF TGTGCCAGCAGTTACCGCGGCTCCTACAATGAGCAGTTCTTC
TRBJ1-1 few - TRBV3-1 CASSWTVKNTEAFF TGTGCCAGCAGCTGGACAGTGAAGAACACTGAAGCTTTCTTT
TRBJ2-5 few TRBD1 TRBV7-6 CASRVEGAETQYF TGTGCCAGCAGGGTCGAGGGGGCGGAGACCCAGTACTTC
TRBJ1-1 many - TRBV7-8 CASSLARIWGTEAFF TGTGCCAGCAGCTTAGCGCGGATCTGGGGCACTGAAGCTTTCTTT
TRBJ1-1 few - TRBV12-3/TRBV12-4 CASGQDGGLGRAFF TGTGCCAGCGGACAAGACGGAGGCCTTGGAAGGGCTTTCTTT
TRBJ1-1 - - TRBV27 CASSPYTTGEAFF TGTGCCAGCAGCCCCTATACCACGGGAGAAGCTTTCTTT
TRBJ2-5 - - TRBV5-1 CASSLGREPQETQYF TGCGCCAGCAGCTTGGGTAGGGAACCCCAAGAGACCCAGTACTTC
TRBJ1-1 - - TRBV9 CASSPRTDVFEAFF TGTGCCAGCAGCCCCCGGACTGACGTATTTGAAGCTTTCTTT
TRBJ2-3 many - TRBV6-5 CASSLYREDTQYF TGTGCCAGCAGCCTCTACCGGGAAGATACGCAGTATTTT
TRBJ1-2 - TRBD1 TRBV2 CASIGQGAPNYGYTF TGTGCCAGCATAGGACAGGGGGCTCCTAACTATGGCTACACCTTC